The 29 T cell receptor beta chains below all came from one sample that was sequenced in a study of blood T cells in healthy people across ages (dated by TCRdb to about 2015). The method was 5' RACE. These reads were obtained on an Illumina HiSeq 2500. A second roughly 6 to 12 cycle PCR used a sample-barcoded 5' primer and a J-beta primer mix. In TCRdb, the public reads were trimmed at Q25 with fastp and aligned with MiXCR, with productive beta chains retained. CDR3 protein duplicates are merged, each entry listing the most common genes and DNA. This sample lists about a million distinct CDR3 sequences; about 53% were detected once. The ten largest clonotypes hold 20% to 25% of the sample. Sequencing input: blood. The origin of the receptors is a woman aged 55-69 years in good health.

This clonotype was observed a handful of times. The CDR3 sequence is CASSSRSHEQYF. The CDR3 DNA is TGTGCCAGCAGCTCTAGGAGCCACGAGCAGTACTTC. The genes are TRBV7-6 and TRBJ2-7; D not certain. V shed 4 bases and J shed 5 bases, with 9 bases lying between them. Per the germline V gene, CDR1 is SGHVS and CDR2 is FNYEAQ. The CDR3 has 12 residues.

The chain links TRBV2 to TRBJ2-3; TRBD2 might be the D (5 bases). CDR3 size: 13 residues. CDR1 is SNHLY and CDR2 is FYNNEI in the germline V gene. V lost 2 bases, J lost 6 bases, and 9 bases lay in between. The CDR3 loop reads CASSEWTWDTQYF. The CDR3 DNA reads as TGTGCCAGCAGTGAATGGACTTGGGATACGCAGTATTTT.

The J gene is TRBJ1-2, the V gene TRBV27; D may be TRBD1 (5 bases). Trimming took 3 bases from V and 0 from J, leaving 14 bases between them. The CDR3 contains 16 residues. Germline lookup yields CDR1 MNHEY and CDR2 SMNVEV (reference sequence). The CDR3 loop reads CASSFGTESANYGYTF. The CDR3 DNA follows: TGTGCCAGCAGTTTCGGGACGGAGTCGGCTAACTATGGCTACACCTTC.

The chain employs TRBV6-2 or TRBV6-3 and TRBJ2-7, with TRBD2 matching 10 bases. The junction had 12 bases not matched to a gene; V was cut back by 4 bases and J by 6 bases. Per the germline V gene, CDR1 is MNHEY and CDR2 is SVGEGT. The CDR3 has 16 residues. The CDR3, as DNA: TGTGCCAGCAGTTCTCTGACTTCTAGCGGGAGTGGCGAGCAGTACTTC. It is translated as CASSSLTSSGSGEQYF.

The rearrangement links TRBV18 to TRBJ2-4; D possibly corresponds to TRBD1 (6 bases). There are 14 residues in the CDR3. Trimming shortened V by 3 bases and J by 5 bases, and 11 bases separated the two germline ends. Germline V gene sequence: CDR1 KGHSH, CDR2 LQKENI. The CDR3 loop is CASSPFRGENIQYF. Written as DNA, the CDR3 is TGTGCCAGCTCACCTTTCAGGGGCGAAAACATTCAGTACTTC.

This clonotype was seen a few times. This chain joins TRBV6-4 and TRBJ2-3, with D unresolved. This CDR3 region has 11 residues. Germline assignment: CDR1 MRHNA and CDR2 SNTAGT. Trimming pared 7 bases from V and 5 bases from J, leaving 7 bases between. CDR3 region: CASTPGDTQYF. CDR3 sequence (DNA): TGTGCCAGCACCCCGGGAGATACGCAGTATTTT.

The rearrangement links TRBV29-1 to TRBJ2-3, with no clear D. CDR3 size: 13 residues. Germline CDR1 is SQVTM and CDR2 is ANQGSEA. V dropped 3 bases and J dropped 1 base, with 8 bases sitting between them. The CDR3 loop is CSVELDGTDTQYF. The CDR3, as DNA: TGCAGCGTTGAGTTGGACGGCACAGATACGCAGTATTTT.

This chain links TRBV28 with TRBJ1-1; D is perhaps TRBD1 (6 bases). The CDR3 is 14 residues long. V lost 5 bases and J 11 bases, leaving 21 bases between the germline ends. Germline V gene sequence: CDR1 MDHEN, CDR2 SYDVKM. CDR3 sequence (DNA): TGTGCCAGCAGTCCCACAGGGACGGTGCCCGGGGCTTTCTTT. As protein: CASSPTGTVPGAFF.

V is TRBV7-9 and J is TRBJ2-5; possibly TRBD1 for D (6 bases). From germline, CDR1 is SEHNR and CDR2 FQNEAQ (reference sequence). Trimming took 5 bases from V and 1 from J, leaving 11 bases between them. This CDR3 region has 14 residues. CDR3 DNA: TGTGCCAGCAGCCCCCGGACAGCCCAAGAGACCCAGTACTTC. Protein: CASSPRTAQETQYF.

This clonotype has just a few counts. The V call is TRBV4-1, the J call TRBJ2-7, with 7 nucleotides matching TRBD2. The CDR3 is 16 amino acids. Trimming removed 0 bases from V and 3 bases from J; junction bases left unmatched: 8. Germline CDR1 MGHRA, CDR2 YSYEKL. DNA of the CDR3: TGCGCCAGCAGCCAAGATATTCGGGAGGTTTACTACGAGCAGTACTTC. Encoded protein: CASSQDIREVYYEQYF.

As for this clonotype: An end of the junction does not agree with germline; a read error may underlie this. The chain recombines TRBV24-1 with TRBJ2-7, with 9 bases lining up with TRBD1. There are 16 residues in the CDR3. Germline V CDR1 and CDR2: KGHDR, SFDVKD. The CDR3 DNA reads TGTGCCACCAGTAATTTGTGGACAGGGGTTCCCCGCGAGCAGTACTTC. Protein: CATSNLWTGVPREQYF.

This clonotype was counted a few times. This sequence joins TRBV28 and TRBJ1-5, with D unclear. V lost 3 bases and J lost 6, with 9 bases in between. CDR1 and CDR2 (germline): MDHEN, SYDVKM. This CDR3 comprises 13 residues. Here the CDR3 DNA reads TGTGCCAGCAGTTTCTTCACTGGTCAGCCCCAGCATTTT. Its translation: CASSFFTGQPQHF.

In the case of this clonotype: Given a much more abundant clone one base away, this may be a read error. V and J are TRBV5-1 and TRBJ2-5; D unresolved. The germline gives CDR1 SGHRS, CDR2 YFSETQ. CDR3 length: 12 amino acids. The V and J ends lost 4 bases and 11 bases respectively, with 15 bases between them. The CDR3 protein is CASSALGNEQYF. CDR3 nucleotides: TGCGCCAGCAGCGCTCTGGGCAATGAGCAGTACTTC.

V and J are TRBV4-2 and TRBJ2-7, with D possibly TRBD1 on 6 matching bases. V was trimmed by 1 base and J by 10 bases, leaving 20 bases between them. Germline CDR1 reads LGHNA; CDR2 reads YNFKEQ. This CDR3 spans 15 amino acids. The CDR3 sequence is CASSQGQASEGSQYF. CDR3 nucleotide sequence: TGTGCCAGCAGCCAAGGACAGGCCTCCGAGGGGTCCCAGTACTTC.

In this sample, this clonotype turned up a few times. This sequence joins TRBV28 and TRBJ2-5; 8 bases are shared with TRBD2. J lost 5 bases, V lost 5 bases, and 10 bases had no gene match. Germline V gene sequence: CDR1 MDHEN, CDR2 SYDVKM. CDR3 size: 15 residues. In DNA, the CDR3 is TGTGCCAGCAGTCCTAGGGGTAGCGGGAAGGAGACCCAGTACTTC. Its translation is CASSPRGSGKETQYF.

Details on this clonotype: This clone may be a read error of a much larger clone one base away. The chain uses TRBV6-4 and TRBJ2-3; TRBD2 agrees at 7 bases. The CDR3 has 14 residues. The germline CDR1 and CDR2 sequences are MRHNA and SNTAGT. CDR3 loop: CASSDASGTDAQYF. Here the CDR3 DNA reads TGTGCCAGCAGTGACGCTAGCGGAACAGATGCGCAGTATTTT.

The sample holds a few counts of this clonotype. The chain has TRBV11-2 and TRBJ2-1, with D possibly matching TRBD1 (5 bases). Germline V gives CDR1 SGHAT, CDR2 FQNNGV. Trimming left V 7 bases short and J 9 bases short, with 16 bases between. The CDR3 is 13 amino acids. The DNA of the CDR3 is TGTGCCAGCACTCCCTCGACAGTGGGTGAGCAGTTCTTC. Amino acid sequence: CASTPSTVGEQFF. Variable domain in full (rest from reference TRBV11-2 and TRBJ2-1): EAGVAQSPRYKIIEKRQSVAFWCNPISGHATLYWYQQILGQGPKLLIQFQNNGVVDDSQLPKDRFSAERLKGVDSTLKIQPAKLEDSAVYLCASTPSTVGEQFFGPGTRLTVL.

The sample holds a few counts of this clonotype. This may stem from a read error, because a much larger clone lies one nucleotide away. This CDR3 reads CASSLELRVRTSGGVITDTQYF. Here the CDR3 DNA reads TGCGCCAGCAGCTTGGAGTTGCGGGTCCGGACTAGCGGGGGAGTTATCACAGATACGCAGTATTTT. The chain joins TRBV5-1 to TRBJ2-3; TRBD2 agrees at 13 bases. CDR3 length equals 22 residues. The V and J ends lost 0 bases and 2 bases, in that order; junction bases with no gene match: 18. From germline, CDR1 is SGHRS and CDR2 YFSETQ.

The chain uses TRBV7-2 and TRBJ1-2; TRBD1 aligns across 8 bases. Germline trimming cut 5 bases from V and 4 bases from J; bases unmatched to any gene: 9. The germline V gene encodes CDR1 SGHTA and CDR2 FQGNSA. The CDR3 has 15 amino acids. Here the CDR3 DNA reads TGTGCCAGCAGCCCGGGACAGGTTCGGGGCTATGGCTACACCTTC. It translates to CASSPGQVRGYGYTF.

The sample holds a few counts of this clonotype. The gene calls are TRBV19 and TRBJ2-7; D is ambiguous. This CDR3 spans 13 amino acids. V gave up 4 bases and J gave up 4 bases, with 11 bases separating them. The germline V gene has CDR1 LNHDA and CDR2 SQIVND (reference sequence). The CDR3 nucleotides read TGTGCCAGTAGTACTTACCTATGGTACGAGCAGTACTTC. Its protein is CASSTYLWYEQYF.

Only a few counts were recorded for this clonotype. The genes are TRBV15 and TRBJ2-7, with 9 bases identical to TRBD2. This CDR3 has 16 residues. V shed 0 bases, J shed 4 bases, and the junction held 7 bases outside the gene matches. The germline V gene encodes CDR1 LNHNV and CDR2 YYDKDF (reference sequence). CDR3 amino acids: CATSRDLASGMYEQYF. In DNA form, the CDR3 reads TGTGCCACCAGCAGAGATTTAGCTAGCGGGATGTACGAGCAGTACTTC.

The rearrangement links TRBV28 to TRBJ2-5; 10 nucleotides align to TRBD2. The J call may be mistaken, given a closer DNA end match to TRBJ2-7. Germline V gene sequence: CDR1 MDHEN, CDR2 SYDVKM. The CDR3 loop spans 13 amino acids. CDR3 protein: CASQGTSVHEQYF. The DNA for the CDR3 is TGTGCCAGCCAAGGGACTAGCGTCCACGAGCAGTACTTC.

This clonotype has only a few counts. The chain is built from TRBV5-1 and TRBJ2-5; the D gene is possibly TRBD2 (6 bases). Germline-derived CDR1 and CDR2 are SGHRS and YFSETQ. Between the trimmed V and J ends, which lost 4 bases and 2 bases, there was a span of 21 bases. CDR3 length: 17 residues. CDR3 amino acids: CASSRGTGLASQETQYF. CDR3 nucleotides: TGCGCCAGCAGCCGAGGCACGGGGCTAGCGTCTCAAGAGACCCAGTACTTC. Full variable domain (missing parts from reference TRBV5-1 and TRBJ2-5): KAGVTQTPRYLIKTRGQQVTLSCSPISGHRSVSWYQQTPGQGLQFLFEYFSETQRNKGNFPGRFSGRQFSNSRSEMNVSTLELGDSALYLCASSRGTGLASQETQYFGPGTRLLVL.

On this clonotype itself: One base away lies a much larger clone, so this may be a sequencing read error. CDR3 residues: CAGRTTGVKTQYF. The CDR3 region has the DNA TGTGCCGGGAGGACGACAGGGGTCAAGACCCAGTACTTC. The chain recombines TRBV30 with TRBJ2-5; 8 positions match TRBD1. CDR3 length equals 13 residues. Looked up from germline, CDR1 is GTSNPN and CDR2 is SVGIG (reference sequence).

The chain has TRBV7-9 and TRBJ2-5, with TRBD1 identical over 7 bases. The V segment lost 1 base and the J segment 3 bases; nucleotides outside the gene matches: 8. From germline, CDR1 is SEHNR and CDR2 FQNEAQ (reference sequence). CDR3 size: 16 residues. CDR3 in amino acids: CASSLGPDRLKETQYF. For the CDR3, the DNA is TGTGCCAGCAGCTTAGGGCCGGACAGGCTGAAAGAGACCCAGTACTTC.

J is TRBJ1-2 and V is TRBV28, with 7 bases fitting TRBD1. Germline trimming cut 5 bases from V and 5 bases from J; bases unmatched to any gene: 14. Germline loops: CDR1 MDHEN, CDR2 SYDVKM. This CDR3 spans 16 amino acids. This CDR3 reads CASSPALLGTDYGYTF. CDR3 in DNA: TGTGCCAGCAGTCCGGCCTTGCTCGGGACAGATTATGGCTACACCTTC.

This clonotype was observed a few times. J is TRBJ2-5 and V is TRBV18; unclear D gene. From germline, CDR1 is KGHSH and CDR2 LQKENI. Trimming pared 2 bases from V and 3 bases from J, leaving 4 bases between. The CDR3 consists of 12 residues. This CDR3 reads CASSPGEETQYF. In DNA form, the CDR3 reads TGTGCCAGCTCACCAGGCGAAGAGACCCAGTACTTC. The full variable domain, with the rest looked up from reference TRBV18 and TRBJ2-5, is NAGVMQNPRHLVRRRGQEARLRCSPMKGHSHVYWYRQLPEEGLKFMVYLQKENIIDESGMPKERFSAEFPKEGPSILRIQQVVRGDSAAYFCASSPGEETQYFGPGTRLLVL.

This clonotype turned up a few times. This rearrangement joins TRBV9 to TRBJ2-7; possibly TRBD1 for D (5 bases). The CDR3 extends over 14 amino acids. Trimming took off 0 bases at V and 3 bases at J, with 10 bases between the two ends. Germline V CDR1 and CDR2: SGDLS, YYNGEE. The CDR3 DNA sequence: TGTGCCAGCAGCGTAGACTTCAGGGACTACGAGCAGTACTTC. Translating gives CASSVDFRDYEQYF.

This clonotype was picked up one time. J is TRBJ2-5 and V is TRBV4-1; 13 bases align to TRBD2. V lost 6 bases, J lost 11 bases, and 12 bases stayed unmatched. CDR1 is MGHRA and CDR2 is YSYEKL in the germline V gene. There are 15 residues in the CDR3. CDR3 loop: CASRLAGGRKGEQYF. The CDR3 DNA is TGCGCCAGCAGACTAGCGGGAGGGCGCAAGGGTGAGCAGTACTTC.